Following are 5 T cell receptor beta chains from one sample sequenced in a study of T-cell memory formation after mild COVID-19. Via MiXCR, TCRdb re-called the 5' RACE reads, giving one row per CDR3 protein. In the table there are some 49,000 distinct CDR3 sequences, 25% to 35% of which are singletons. The material sequenced was PBMCs or a T cell subset sorted from them (not recorded which). The receptors derive from a man aged 18 to 35 who had mild COVID-19 (a few samples of this study predate the infection). Cell type and time point are not known.

This clonotype was seen a few times. The chain is built from TRBV6-5 and TRBJ2-3, with D unresolved. V was shortened by 5 bases and J by 2 bases, with 8 bases between the two germline ends. This CDR3 has 13 residues. The germline CDR1 and CDR2 sequences are MNHEY and SVGAGI. This CDR3 reads CASSGDDTDTQYF. CDR3 nucleotides: TGTGCCAGCAGTGGTGACGACACAGATACGCAGTATTTT.

The rearrangement joins TRBV7-2 to TRBJ2-1, with no clear D. This CDR3 contains 13 residues. The germline V gene has CDR1 SGHTA and CDR2 FQGNSA. V shed 1 base and J shed 6 bases, with 7 bases lying between them. The DNA of the CDR3 is TGTGCCAGCAGCTTAGAAGTTATCAATGAGCAGTTCTTC. Its translation: CASSLEVINEQFF.

This clonotype was found a few times. This chain joins TRBV27 and TRBJ2-3, with a weak D call TRBD1 (6 bases). Between the trimmed V and J ends, which lost 7 bases and 0 bases, there was a span of 11 bases. This CDR3 spans 14 amino acids. Germline assignment: CDR1 MNHEY and CDR2 SMNVEV (reference sequence). The CDR3 loop reads CASTQGTSTDTQYF. DNA of the CDR3: TGTGCCAGCACCCAAGGGACAAGCACAGATACGCAGTATTTT.

This chain uses TRBV27 with TRBJ2-7; D possibly corresponds to TRBD2 (6 bases). Trimming took off 6 bases at V and 0 bases at J, with 18 bases between the two ends. The germline CDR1 and CDR2 sequences are MNHEY and SMNVEV (reference sequence). The CDR3 spans 16 residues. Here the CDR3 DNA reads TGTGCCAGCAGCCCGTTCTCCCTGACTAGCTCCTACGAGCAGTACGTC. Translation gives CASSPFSLTSSYEQYV.

This chain links TRBV20-1 with TRBJ2-5; D perhaps matches TRBD1 (6 bases). This CDR3 has 15 amino acids. Trimming took off 4 bases at V and 5 bases at J, with 20 bases between the two ends. Germline lookup yields CDR1 DFQATT and CDR2 SNEGSKA (reference sequence). The CDR3 sequence: CSATIKLGQWETQYF. In DNA form, the CDR3 reads TGCAGTGCTACCATAAAGCTCGGACAGTGGGAGACCCAGTACTTC.